The 31 T cell receptor beta chains listed next were all sequenced from one sample in a study of blood T cell repertoires in COVID-19. Here immunoSEQ multiplex PCR was the method, and the copy in TCRdb shows in-frame clones only, minus some. The sample carries tens of thousands of clones, around 82% recorded once. The sample was peripheral blood. The receptors originated from a woman aged 55 to 70 with acute or convalescent COVID-19.

The J gene is TRBJ1-2, the V gene TRBV3-1 (or the pseudogene TRBV3-2), with D unresolved. The CDR3 loop spans 14 amino acids. The V gene lost 0 bases and the J gene lost 6 bases, with 11 bases spanning the gap. Germline assignment: CDR1 LGHDT and CDR2 YNNKEL (reference sequence). The CDR3 here is CASSQDVSGNGYTF. In nucleotides, the CDR3 is TGTGCCAGCAGCCAAGATGTGTCAGGAAATGGCTACACCTTC.

This CDR3 is CASSLGFGQPQHF. The CDR3 region has the DNA TGCGCCAGCAGCTTGGGTTTTGGCCAGCCCCAGCATTTT. The V and J genes are TRBV5-1 and TRBJ1-5; D is unclear. The V end was cut by 0 bases, the J end by 7 bases, with 8 bases between. CDR1 and CDR2 (germline): SGHRS, YFSETQ. CDR3 length equals 13 residues.

Note on this clone: This same CDR3 is encoded by further DNA sequences in the sample. The chain carries TRBV27 and TRBJ2-3; D is unclear. V was clipped by 2 bases and J by 1 base, with 7 bases between them. The germline gives CDR1 MNHEY, CDR2 SMNVEV (reference sequence). CDR3 size: 14 residues. The chain's CDR3 is CASSLNRGTDTQYF. CDR3 bases: TGTGCCAGCAGTTTAAATCGGGGCACAGATACGCAGTATTTT.

The CDR3 protein is CAISGRANTEAFF. CDR3 DNA sequence: TGTGCCATCAGTGGGAGGGCGAACACTGAAGCTTTCTTT. The chain recombines TRBV10-3 with TRBJ1-1; D is unclear. Germline V gene sequence: CDR1 ENHRY, CDR2 SYGVKD. The V end lost 4 bases, the J end lost 1 base, and 7 bases lay between the germline ends. The length of the CDR3 is 13 residues.

The chain is built from TRBV6-5 and TRBJ2-1; possible D gene TRBD1, 6 bases. Germline V CDR1 and CDR2: MNHEY, SVGAGI. V was trimmed by 0 bases and J by 11 bases, leaving 17 bases between them. The CDR3 loop spans 15 amino acids. The CDR3 DNA reads TGTGCCAGCAGTTACTCGTGGGGCCAGGGGAAAAAGCAGTTCTTC. It encodes CASSYSWGQGKKQFF.

The V and J genes are TRBV6-5 and TRBJ2-7; 10 bases match TRBD1. V shed 2 bases and J 6 bases; nucleotides not matched to a gene: 1. This CDR3 is 13 amino acids long. Germline V lookup: CDR1 MNHEY, CDR2 SVGAGI. Written as DNA, the CDR3 is TGTGCCAGCAGTTACCGGACAGGGGGCGAGCAGTACTTC. The encoded protein is CASSYRTGGEQYF.

The chain is built from TRBV9 and TRBJ1-3; 7 bases agree with TRBD1. This CDR3 region has 15 residues. CDR1 SGDLS and CDR2 YYNGEE come from the germline V gene. V was pared by 2 bases and J by 6 bases, with 8 bases of the junction left unmatched. The CDR3 sequence is CASSVGTVSANTIYF. The CDR3 coding sequence is TGTGCCAGCAGCGTCGGGACAGTGTCCGCAAACACCATATATTTT.

The chain recombines TRBV19 with TRBJ1-2, with D maybe TRBD1 (5 bases). This CDR3 is 14 amino acids long. V gave up 7 bases and J gave up 8 bases, with 20 bases separating them. CDR1 LNHDA and CDR2 SQIVND come from the germline V gene (reference sequence). CDR3 protein: CASTTGGFGVGYTF. Written as DNA, the CDR3 is TGTGCCAGTACTACGGGGGGGTTTGGTGTCGGCTACACCTTC. The whole variable domain, filled in from reference TRBV19 and TRBJ1-2, reads DGGITQSPKYLFRKEGQNVTLSCEQNLNHDAMYWYRQDPGQGLRLIYYSQIVNDFQKGDIAEGYSVSREKKESFPLTVTSAQKNPTAFYLCASTTGGFGVGYTFGSGTRLTVV.

The V and J genes are TRBV4-1 and TRBJ2-1; D may be TRBD1 (6 bases). The ends were cut back, 4 bases at V and 13 bases at J, with 17 bases in the middle. The germline gives CDR1 MGHRA, CDR2 YSYEKL. CDR3 size: 13 residues. CDR3 sequence (DNA): TGCGCCAGCAGCCTGAGAAAGGACAGCTTACAGTTCTTC. It encodes CASSLRKDSLQFF.

The chain couples TRBV3-1 (or the pseudogene TRBV3-2) to TRBJ2-3; D is perhaps TRBD1 (5 bases). The V end lost 4 bases, the J end lost 3 bases, and 11 bases lay between the germline ends. Germline CDR1 LGHDT, CDR2 YNNKEL (reference sequence). CDR3 length equals 14 residues. The CDR3 region is CASSLQTVTDTQYF. The CDR3, as DNA: TGTGCCAGCAGCCTACAGACAGTAACAGATACGCAGTATTTT.

The chain has TRBV7-9 and TRBJ2-3; tentative D call: TRBD1 (6 bases). CDR1 and CDR2 from the germline V gene are SEHNR and FQNEAQ (reference sequence). This CDR3 has 17 amino acids. The V and J ends lost 1 base and 5 bases respectively, with 19 bases between them. The CDR3 DNA reads TGTGCCAGCAGCTTAGGCCCGCCTAGCCCCAGGGGAGATACGCAGTATTTT. Translating gives CASSLGPPSPRGDTQYF.

The chain has TRBV11-2 and TRBJ2-7; the match to TRBD1 covers 7 bases. J gave up 6 bases and V 3 bases, and 5 bases lay outside the gene matches. Germline CDR1 and CDR2: SGHAT and FQNNGV. CDR3 length: 13 residues. The CDR3 DNA sequence: TGTGCCAGCAGCTTGGAAACAGGGGTCGAGCAGTACTTC. Encoded protein: CASSLETGVEQYF.

The gene calls are TRBV7-3 and TRBJ1-1; D unclear. The CDR3 covers 13 residues. V shed 5 bases and J shed 4 bases, with 11 bases lying between them. Germline V lookup: CDR1 SGHTA, CDR2 FQGTGA. The CDR3 is CASSAQPGTEAFF. The CDR3 region has the DNA TGTGCCAGCAGCGCCCAACCGGGCACTGAAGCTTTCTTT.

This chain joins TRBV11-1 and TRBJ1-1, with TRBD1 matching over 8 bases. The junction had 8 bases not matched to a gene; V was cut back by 5 bases and J by 3 bases. The CDR3 extends over 15 amino acids. Germline loops: CDR1 SGHAT, CDR2 FQDESV (reference sequence). CDR3 region: CASSPRQGPYTEAFF. The CDR3 DNA follows: TGTGCCAGCAGCCCGAGACAGGGGCCTTACACTGAAGCTTTCTTT.

The chain uses TRBV19 and TRBJ2-1; a possible D gene is TRBD2 (7 bases). CDR1 and CDR2 from the germline V gene are LNHDA and SQIVND (reference sequence). The CDR3 sequence is 15 residues long. Trimming removed 2 bases at V and 8 bases at J, with 16 bases between. CDR3 region: CASSIRGAGVDEQFF. The CDR3 DNA follows: TGTGCCAGTAGTATACGGGGGGCCGGGGTGGATGAGCAGTTCTTC.

The chain combines TRBV2 with TRBJ1-4; D gene unclear. V lost 4 bases and J 8 bases, leaving 11 bases between the germline ends. CDR3 length equals 13 residues. Germline V gives CDR1 SNHLY, CDR2 FYNNEI. This CDR3 is CASSGGPGEKLFF. CDR3 sequence (DNA): TGTGCCAGCAGTGGGGGTCCGGGGGAAAAACTGTTTTTT.

A few counts support this clone. J is TRBJ1-2 and V is TRBV5-1, with D uncertain. The germline CDR1 and CDR2 sequences are SGHRS and YFSETQ. This CDR3 is built from 14 residues. V was clipped by 1 base and J by 4 bases, with 11 bases between them. The DNA for the CDR3 is TGCGCCAGCAGCTTGTCGACTAAAGGCTATGGCTACACCTTC. Its translation is CASSLSTKGYGYTF.

This chain connects TRBV6-1 to TRBJ2-7; D is unclear. V was shortened by 2 bases and J by 1 base, with 12 bases between the two germline ends. In germline, CDR1 is MNHNS, CDR2 SASEGT. The length of the CDR3 is 15 residues. CDR3 residues: CASSELTVPSYEQYF. Here the CDR3 DNA reads TGTGCCAGCAGTGAATTAACAGTACCATCCTACGAGCAGTACTTC.

The chain recombines TRBV19 with TRBJ1-5, with D possibly TRBD1 on 6 matching bases. The germline V gene encodes CDR1 LNHDA and CDR2 SQIVND (reference sequence). Trimming pared 5 bases from V and 4 bases from J, leaving 15 bases between. CDR3 length equals 15 residues. DNA of the CDR3: TGTGCCAGTAGTCTTGGACAGAGTAAGAATCAGCCCCAGCATTTT. Amino acids: CASSLGQSKNQPQHF.

The chain employs TRBV5-1 and TRBJ1-6, with 7 positions matching TRBD1. The CDR3 sequence is 19 residues long. Germline trimming cut 4 bases from V and 9 bases from J; bases unmatched to any gene: 22. Per the germline V gene, CDR1 is SGHRS and CDR2 is YFSETQ. The CDR3 DNA follows: TGCGCCAGCAGCCCTGGGACAGTCTCCGGACGAACGGGGAGTTCACCCCTCCACTTT. Amino acid sequence: CASSPGTVSGRTGSSPLHF.

The V call is TRBV7-2, the J call TRBJ1-6; D gene unclear. Per the germline V gene, CDR1 is SGHTA and CDR2 is FQGNSA. Trimming removed 5 bases from V and 13 bases from J, with 18 bases in between. The CDR3 consists of 14 residues. Here the CDR3 DNA reads TGTGCCAGCAGCCCCGGGGTCGGTAAGGCCCCCCTCCACTTT. Translated, it gives CASSPGVGKAPLHF.

This chain uses TRBV30 with TRBJ1-4; possible D gene TRBD1, 6 bases. V gave up 5 bases and J gave up 0 bases, with 16 bases separating them. CDR1 GTSNPN and CDR2 SVGIG come from the germline V gene (reference sequence). The CDR3 contains 16 residues. This CDR3 is CAWGRGGVATNEKLFF. The CDR3 DNA reads as TGTGCCTGGGGCAGGGGTGGTGTTGCAACTAATGAAAAACTGTTTTTT.

This chain connects TRBV5-1 to TRBJ2-2; maybe TRBD2 (6 bases). The length of the CDR3 is 17 residues. Trimming shortened V by 0 bases and J by 7 bases, and 19 bases separated the two germline ends. Germline assignment: CDR1 SGHRS and CDR2 YFSETQ. CDR3: CASSLAEGTPLRGELFF. The CDR3 nucleotides are TGCGCCAGCAGCTTGGCCGAGGGGACTCCCCTCCGCGGGGAGCTGTTTTTT. The whole variable domain, filled in from reference TRBV5-1 and TRBJ2-2, reads KAGVTQTPRYLIKTRGQQVTLSCSPISGHRSVSWYQQTPGQGLQFLFEYFSETQRNKGNFPGRFSGRQFSNSRSEMNVSTLELGDSALYLCASSLAEGTPLRGELFFGEGSRLTVL.

J is TRBJ1-1 and V is TRBV4-1; no clear D gene. V was cut by 1 base and J by 4 bases, with 10 bases left in between. Germline values: CDR1 MGHRA, CDR2 YSYEKL. CDR3 size: 14 residues. This chain's CDR3 is CASSQGSSGTEAFF. The CDR3, as DNA: TGCGCCAGCAGCCAAGGGTCCTCGGGCACTGAAGCTTTCTTT.

This clone was picked up one time. CDR3 nucleotide sequence: TGTGCCAGCAGCCAAGTGGGAGGGCTCAATGAAAAACTGTTTTTT. Its translation is CASSQVGGLNEKLFF. The chain uses TRBV4-2 and TRBJ1-4; D remains unclear. This CDR3 region has 15 residues. The V and J ends lost 1 base and 5 bases respectively, with 11 bases between them. CDR1 and CDR2 (germline): LGHNA, YNFKEQ.

V and J are TRBV23-1 and TRBJ1-4, with TRBD1 identical over 8 bases. TRBV23-1 is designated an ORF whose function remains uncertain. Losses at the gene ends were 3 bases for V and 8 bases for J; bases not matched to a gene: 8. CDR3 length: 15 amino acids. In DNA, the CDR3 is TGCGCCAGCAGTCATCGAAGGACAGGGAGAGAAAAACTGTTTTTT. Translated: CASSHRRTGREKLFF.

The chain has TRBV7-7 and TRBJ2-6; D perhaps matches TRBD1 (6 bases). The V and J ends lost 5 bases and 0 bases respectively, with 14 bases between them. Germline V lookup: CDR1 SSHAT, CDR2 FNYEAQ (reference sequence). The CDR3 covers 17 residues. The CDR3: CASSPETGSSGANVLTF. In DNA, the CDR3 is TGTGCCAGCAGCCCCGAGACAGGCAGCTCTGGGGCCAACGTCCTGACTTTC.

J is TRBJ2-2 and V is TRBV5-1; D perhaps matches TRBD2 (6 bases). V lost 2 bases and J lost 1, with 12 bases in between. The germline CDR1 and CDR2 sequences are SGHRS and YFSETQ. The length of the CDR3 is 16 residues. The CDR3 DNA reads as TGCGCCAGCAGCTTCGGGGGAGGTATGAACACCGGGGAGCTGTTTTTT. Translating it yields CASSFGGGMNTGELFF.

V is TRBV11-2 and J is TRBJ2-1; 16 bases fit TRBD2. This CDR3 has 16 amino acids. Trimming at V came to 5 bases and at J to 9 bases, leaving 7 bases not matched to a gene. Per the germline V gene, CDR1 is SGHAT and CDR2 is FQNNGV. In DNA, the CDR3 is TGTGCCAGCAGCAGGGGACTAGCGGGGGGGCGCGGTGAGCAGTTCTTC. Protein product: CASSRGLAGGRGEQFF.

The genes are TRBV4-2 and TRBJ1-6; D not certain. Trimming left V 4 bases short and J 7 bases short, with 14 bases between. Germline values: CDR1 LGHNA, CDR2 YNFKEQ. CDR3 length equals 15 residues. The CDR3: CASSPSGQENSPLHF. CDR3 nucleotide sequence: TGTGCCAGCAGCCCGAGTGGGCAAGAGAATTCACCCCTCCACTTT.

The chain uses TRBV10-3 and TRBJ1-1, with 7 bases matching TRBD1. The CDR3 runs to 14 residues. CDR1 is ENHRY, CDR2 SYGVKD, per germline. V gave up 4 bases and J gave up 5 bases; unmatched junction bases: 7. The CDR3 DNA is TGTGCCATCAGTGGCATACAGGGGAGGACTGAAGCTTTCTTT. This encodes CAISGIQGRTEAFF.